A selection of T cell receptor beta chains follows, all from one sample in a study of cytomegalovirus exposure and HLA in healthy donors. Repertoires were generated with immunoSEQ multiplex PCR, while TCRdb's copy carries only in-frame clones and drops some. The sample data list about 110,000 clones. The specimen sequenced was PBMCs. Receptor source: a man in his thirties or forties in good health and CMV-seronegative. Each CDR3 is given with its conserved first and last residue. D genes are given only for firm matches.

>TRBD2|TRBJ2-3|TRBV7-2
TGTGCCAGCAGCCACGGGACTAGCGGAGATACGCAGTATTTT
CASSHGTSGDTQYF
>TRBD1|TRBJ1-5|TRBV27
TGTGCCAGCAGCTACAGGGGGCCCGGTCAGCCCCAGCATTTT
CASSYRGPGQPQHF
>NA|TRBJ2-7|TRBV13
TGTGCCAGCAGCTTCACAGGGAATTCCTACGAGCAGTACTTC
CASSFTGNSYEQYF
>NA|TRBJ2-7|TRBV5-6
TGTGCCAGCAGCCCTGGACAGCCCTACGAGCAGTACTTC
CASSPGQPYEQYF
>TRBD1|TRBJ1-5|TRBV19
TGTGCCAGTAGTGTAGGGGACAGGGGAAAAGGACAGCCCCAGCATTTT
CASSVGDRGKGQPQHF
>TRBD2|TRBJ2-1|TRBV9
TGTGCCAGCAGCGTAGTGGCTAGCGGGGACAATGAGCAGTTCTTC
CASSVVASGDNEQFF
>NA|TRBJ2-7|TRBV5-1
TGCGCCAGCAGCTTGGACCGGGGAACTTACGAGCAGTACTTC
CASSLDRGTYEQYF
>NA|TRBJ2-3|TRBV4-2
TGTGCCAGCAGCCCAGCTGGTTCCGGTGGGACTCTTAGCACAGATACGCAGTATTTT
CASSPAGSGGTLSTDTQYF
>NA|TRBJ1-1|TRBV28
TGTGCCAGCAGTCCAGGGGCCGGGGCGTGGACTGAAGCTTTCTTT
CASSPGAGAWTEAFF
>TRBD1|TRBJ1-2|TRBV13
TGTGCCAGCAGCCACCGGGACAGGGTGATATATGGCTACACCTTC
CASSHRDRVIYGYTF
>TRBD2|TRBJ2-7|TRBV5-1
TGCGCCTCGGGGGGGCCCGACTACGAGCAGTACTTC
CASGGPDYEQYF
>TRBD1|TRBJ2-5|TRBV29-1
TGCAGCGTTGACCCTACAGGGGTGGAGACCCAGTACTTC
CSVDPTGVETQYF
>NA|TRBJ2-7|TRBV6-1
TGTGCCAGCAGTGGGTGGGACAAGTCCTACGAGCAGTACTTC
CASSGWDKSYEQYF
>TRBD1|TRBJ2-7|TRBV19
TGTGCCAGTAGTATATCGACAGGGGTTGGCTACGAGCAGTACTTC
CASSISTGVGYEQYF
>NA|TRBJ1-4|TRBV5-5
TGTGCCAGCAGCTTGGCCGTAGCCGCGCGGGGTGAAAAACTGTTTTTT
CASSLAVAARGEKLFF
>NA|TRBJ2-7|TRBV7-9
TGTGCCAGCAGCCTTCCCTCGGGGGGCGCCGAGCAGTACTTC
CASSLPSGGAEQYF
>NA|TRBJ2-7|TRBV4-3
TGCGCCAGCAGCCCGGGGAGCGAGCAGTACTTC
CASSPGSEQYF
>TRBD2|TRBJ2-3|TRBV9
TGTGCCAGCAGCGACGGGACTAGCCGAGATACGCAGTATTTT
CASSDGTSRDTQYF
>TRBD1|TRBJ2-3|TRBV18
TGTGCCAGCTCACCAGAGGACAGGGGGACAGATACGCAGTATTTT
CASSPEDRGTDTQYF
>NA|TRBJ1-3|TRBV5-1
TGCGCCAGCAGCTCCCGCGAGGGCTACTCTGGAAACACCATATATTTT
CASSSREGYSGNTIYF
>TRBD1|TRBJ2-3|TRBV4-2
TGTGCCAGCAGCCCCTCGGACAGGGGTCTTATCACAGATACGCAGTATTTT
CASSPSDRGLITDTQYF
>TRBD1|TRBJ2-2|TRBV5-1
TGCGCCAGCAGCTTGAGCACAGGGGTAAACACCGGGGAGCTGTTTTTT
CASSLSTGVNTGELFF
>TRBD1|TRBJ2-6|TRBV11-2
TGTGCCAGCACCCTTACAGGGGGCGGATCCTCTGGGGCCAACGTCCTGACTTTC
CASTLTGGGSSGANVLTF
>TRBD1|TRBJ2-7|TRBV27
TGTGCCAGCAGTTTACCCGGGACAGGTCAGGTCGAGCAGTACTTC
CASSLPGTGQVEQYF
>TRBD1|TRBJ1-1|TRBV9
TGTGCCAGCAGCGGACGGGACAGCGGGAGAGACACTGAAGCTTTCTTT
CASSGRDSGRDTEAFF
>NA|TRBJ2-2|TRBV21-1
TGTGCCAGCAGCAAAGGCGCGGGACTAGCGGGGGGGCCGAACACCGGGGAGCTGTTTTTT
CASSKGAGLAGGPNTGELFF
>NA|TRBJ1-2|TRBV5-6
TGTGCCAGCAGCTCCGCCGGTCGAGAATACTATGGCTACACCTTC
CASSSAGREYYGYTF
>NA|TRBJ1-2|TRBV9
TGTGCCAGCAGCGAGGGGGGGGCTACGGGCTACACCTTC
CASSEGGATGYTF
>NA|TRBJ2-7|TRBV10-3
TGTGCCATCAGTGAGTCTGAGGGCTACGAGCAGTACTTC
CAISESEGYEQYF
>NA|TRBJ2-7|TRBV4-2
TGTGCCAGCAGCCAAGACCCACTATACGAGCAGTACTTC
CASSQDPLYEQYF
>NA|TRBJ2-7|TRBV7-2
TGTGCCAGCAGCTTAGTGCAGGGGGGCCCCTACGAGCAGTACTTC
CASSLVQGGPYEQYF
>NA|TRBJ2-7|TRBV2
TGTGCCAGCAGTGAACCTCTCGGAGGGGGGACAGTGCCCTACGAGCAGTACTTC
CASSEPLGGGTVPYEQYF
>NA|TRBJ2-7|TRBV6-1
TGTGCCAGCAGTGACTGGGCCCCTAGCGACAGGGTCTACGAGCAGTACTTC
CASSDWAPSDRVYEQYF
>TRBD1|TRBJ1-1|TRBV29-1
TGCAGCGTCCCTGACAGGGCCACTGAAGCTTTCTTT
CSVPDRATEAFF
>TRBD1|TRBJ1-6|TRBV27
TGTGCCAGCAGTTTATACGGACAGGGGGCAGGGAATTCACCCCTCCACTTT
CASSLYGQGAGNSPLHF
>NA|TRBJ1-2|TRBV7-3
TGTGCCAGCAGCTCAGGACCAGGGTATGGCTACACCTTC
CASSSGPGYGYTF